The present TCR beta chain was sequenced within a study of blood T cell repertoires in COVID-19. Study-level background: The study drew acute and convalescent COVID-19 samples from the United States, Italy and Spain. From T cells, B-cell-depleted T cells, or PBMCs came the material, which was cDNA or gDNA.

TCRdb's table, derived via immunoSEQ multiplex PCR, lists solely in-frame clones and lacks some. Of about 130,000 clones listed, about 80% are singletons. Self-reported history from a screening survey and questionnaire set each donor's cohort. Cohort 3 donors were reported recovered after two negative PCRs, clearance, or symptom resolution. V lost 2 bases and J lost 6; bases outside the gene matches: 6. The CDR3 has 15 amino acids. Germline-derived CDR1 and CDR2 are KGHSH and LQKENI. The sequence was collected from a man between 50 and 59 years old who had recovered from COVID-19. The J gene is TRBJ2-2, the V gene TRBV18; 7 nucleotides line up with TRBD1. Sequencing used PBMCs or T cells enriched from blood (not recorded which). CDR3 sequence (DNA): TGTGCCAGCTCACCAAGGCAGGGGGATTCCGGGGAGCTGTTTTTT. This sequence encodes CASSPRQGDSGELFF.